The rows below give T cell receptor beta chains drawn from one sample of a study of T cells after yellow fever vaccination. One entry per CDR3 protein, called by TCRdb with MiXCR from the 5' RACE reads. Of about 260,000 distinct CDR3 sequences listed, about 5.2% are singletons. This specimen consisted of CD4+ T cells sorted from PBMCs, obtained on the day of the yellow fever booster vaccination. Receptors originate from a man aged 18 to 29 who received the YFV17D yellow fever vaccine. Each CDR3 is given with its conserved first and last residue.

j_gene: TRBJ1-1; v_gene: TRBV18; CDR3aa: CASHQGMGNTEAFF
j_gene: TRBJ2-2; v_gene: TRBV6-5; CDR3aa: CASMSGSRTGELFF
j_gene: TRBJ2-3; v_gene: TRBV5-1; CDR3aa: CASSLWGGTDTQYF
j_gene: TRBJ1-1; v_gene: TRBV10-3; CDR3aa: CAVQGGMNTEAFF
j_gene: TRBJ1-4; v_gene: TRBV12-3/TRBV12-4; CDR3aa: CASSFRLTGQGEKLFF
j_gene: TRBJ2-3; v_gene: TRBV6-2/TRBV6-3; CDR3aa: CASGRPGRVTDTQYF
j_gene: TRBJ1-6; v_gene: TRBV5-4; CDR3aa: CASSLGKAHPNGSPLHF
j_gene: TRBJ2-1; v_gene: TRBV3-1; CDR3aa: CASSPSDRTYNEQFF
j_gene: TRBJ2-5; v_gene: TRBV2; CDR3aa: CASRPGTSQETQYF
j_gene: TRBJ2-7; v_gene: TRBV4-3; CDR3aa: CASGRLAGNSYEQYF
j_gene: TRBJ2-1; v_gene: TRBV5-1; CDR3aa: CASSLDGLISYNEQFF
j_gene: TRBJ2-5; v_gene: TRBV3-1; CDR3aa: CASSQVSGASETQYF
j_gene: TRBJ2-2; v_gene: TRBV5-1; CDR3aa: CASSLGGTNTGELFF
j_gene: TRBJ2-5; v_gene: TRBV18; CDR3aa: CASSPTSGAETQYF
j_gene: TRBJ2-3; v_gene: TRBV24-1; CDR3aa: CATSPPGIDTQYF
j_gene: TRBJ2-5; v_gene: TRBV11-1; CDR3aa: CASSLARRAGEETQYF